These T cell receptor beta chains were read from a single sample in a study of Ad26.COV2.S vaccination and SARS-CoV-2 variants. Clones were read by immunoSEQ multiplex PCR, and TCRdb kept only the in-frame ones, dropping some. Of about 350,000 clones in the sample, approximately 86% were seen once. This material consisted of peripheral blood, taken in a trial of Ad26.COV2.S vaccine versus placebo. The source of these receptors is a person between 18 and 65 years old who received the Ad26.COV2.S COVID-19 vaccine or a placebo. The CDR3 runs from the conserved cysteine through the conserved F or W. A D gene is named only where the DNA matches it firmly. Only part of the rows carry a size: once, few, many, or a class if the clone is expanded.

d_call: -; clone_size: -; j_call: TRBJ2-7; v_call: TRBV9; cdr3_aa: CASSVSEAGEQYF; cdr3_nt: TGTGCCAGCAGCGTATCTGAGGCAGGGGAGCAGTACTTC
d_call: -; clone_size: -; j_call: TRBJ1-6; v_call: TRBV6-4; cdr3_aa: CASSALSSSPLHF; cdr3_nt: TGTGCCAGCAGTGCCCTTAGTTCCTCACCCCTCCACTTT
d_call: -; clone_size: -; j_call: TRBJ2-2; v_call: TRBV21-1; cdr3_aa: CASSTSGSNTGELFF; cdr3_nt: TGTGCCAGCAGCACTAGCGGGAGTAACACCGGGGAGCTGTTTTTT
d_call: TRBD1; clone_size: few; j_call: TRBJ2-7; v_call: TRBV7-3; cdr3_aa: CASSPIQGYEQYF; cdr3_nt: TGTGCCAGCAGCCCAATACAGGGGTACGAGCAGTACTTC
d_call: -; clone_size: -; j_call: TRBJ1-2; v_call: TRBV4-3; cdr3_aa: CASSQGEGLDGYTF; cdr3_nt: TGCGCCAGCAGCCAAGGAGAGGGTCTGGATGGCTACACCTTC
d_call: -; clone_size: -; j_call: TRBJ1-6; v_call: TRBV25-1; cdr3_aa: CASTPSSYNSPLHF; cdr3_nt: TGTGCCAGCACCCCAAGCTCCTATAATTCACCCCTCCACTTT
d_call: -; clone_size: -; j_call: TRBJ2-3; v_call: TRBV29-1; cdr3_aa: CSEARLVDTQYF; cdr3_nt: TGCAGCGAGGCTCGACTAGTAGATACGCAGTATTTT
d_call: TRBD1; clone_size: -; j_call: TRBJ2-7; v_call: TRBV4-2; cdr3_aa: CASSRGTGYEQYF; cdr3_nt: TGTGCCAGCAGTCGCGGGACAGGCTACGAGCAGTACTTC
d_call: -; clone_size: -; j_call: TRBJ2-5; v_call: TRBV18; cdr3_aa: CASSPGSTETQYF; cdr3_nt: TGTGCCAGCTCCCCAGGTAGTACAGAGACCCAGTACTTC
d_call: -; clone_size: -; j_call: TRBJ1-2; v_call: TRBV5-4; cdr3_aa: CASSLAGTALGGDYGYTF; cdr3_nt: TGTGCCAGCAGCTTGGCTGGGACGGCTCTCGGGGGGGACTATGGCTACACCTTC
d_call: -; clone_size: -; j_call: TRBJ2-4; v_call: TRBV28; cdr3_aa: CASNDKGTGKNIQYF; cdr3_nt: TGTGCCAGCAATGATAAGGGGACCGGCAAAAACATTCAGTACTTC
d_call: -; clone_size: -; j_call: TRBJ2-5; v_call: TRBV27; cdr3_aa: CASSFVETQYF; cdr3_nt: TGTGCCAGCAGTTTTGTCGAGACCCAGTACTTC
d_call: TRBD2; clone_size: -; j_call: TRBJ2-2; v_call: TRBV5-1; cdr3_aa: CASSLARLAGGELFF; cdr3_nt: TGCGCCAGCAGCTTGGCAAGACTAGCGGGCGGGGAGCTGTTTTTT
d_call: -; clone_size: -; j_call: TRBJ1-5; v_call: TRBV5-4; cdr3_aa: CASSLKGLNQPQHF; cdr3_nt: TGTGCCAGCAGCTTGAAGGGACTCAATCAGCCCCAGCATTTT
d_call: TRBD1; clone_size: -; j_call: TRBJ2-2; v_call: TRBV5-6; cdr3_aa: CASTLGWDRGTGELFF; cdr3_nt: TGTGCCAGCACCCTGGGGTGGGACAGGGGCACCGGGGAGCTGTTTTTT
d_call: -; clone_size: -; j_call: TRBJ1-1; v_call: TRBV19; cdr3_aa: CASSTPDGLNTEAFF; cdr3_nt: TGTGCCAGTAGTACCCCGGACGGATTGAACACTGAAGCTTTCTTT
d_call: -; clone_size: few; j_call: TRBJ2-1; v_call: TRBV27; cdr3_aa: CASSGLQRGYNEQFF; cdr3_nt: TGTGCCTCCTCCGGGCTTCAGAGGGGTTACAATGAGCAGTTCTTC
d_call: -; clone_size: once; j_call: TRBJ2-2; v_call: TRBV4-3; cdr3_aa: CASSQAGWGTGELFF; cdr3_nt: TGCGCCAGCAGCCAAGCGGGGTGGGGCACCGGGGAGCTGTTTTTT
d_call: -; clone_size: -; j_call: TRBJ2-1; v_call: TRBV4-3; cdr3_aa: CASSSKANPSYNEQFF; cdr3_nt: TGCGCCAGCAGCTCCAAGGCGAATCCCTCCTACAATGAGCAGTTCTTC
d_call: -; clone_size: -; j_call: TRBJ2-7; v_call: TRBV9; cdr3_aa: CASSVEVGPYEQYF; cdr3_nt: TGTGCCAGCAGCGTAGAGGTTGGGCCCTACGAGCAGTACTTC
d_call: -; clone_size: -; j_call: TRBJ1-2; v_call: TRBV12-3/TRBV12-4; cdr3_aa: CASSVDSAYGYTF; cdr3_nt: TGTGCCAGCAGTGTCGACAGTGCATATGGCTACACCTTC
d_call: -; clone_size: -; j_call: TRBJ2-7; v_call: TRBV10-2; cdr3_aa: CASSGFSSYEQYF; cdr3_nt: TGCGCCAGCAGCGGATTCAGCTCCTACGAGCAGTACTTC
d_call: -; clone_size: -; j_call: TRBJ2-1; v_call: TRBV28; cdr3_aa: CASRRSQGRTYNEQFF; cdr3_nt: TGTGCCAGCAGACGTTCACAGGGGAGGACCTACAATGAGCAGTTCTTC
d_call: -; clone_size: few; j_call: TRBJ2-7; v_call: TRBV4-1; cdr3_aa: CASSQGNAGDLDEQYF; cdr3_nt: TGCGCCAGCAGCCAAGGCAATGCAGGGGATTTGGACGAGCAGTACTTC
d_call: -; clone_size: -; j_call: TRBJ2-7; v_call: TRBV23-1; cdr3_aa: CASSHGGVGRGIIYEQYF; cdr3_nt: TGCGCCAGCAGTCATGGCGGGGTCGGGCGGGGTATAATCTACGAGCAGTACTTC
d_call: -; clone_size: -; j_call: TRBJ1-6; v_call: TRBV20-1; cdr3_aa: CSASQPGGGSPLHF; cdr3_nt: TGCAGTGCTAGTCAGCCAGGAGGAGGTTCACCCCTCCACTTT
d_call: -; clone_size: -; j_call: TRBJ2-7; v_call: TRBV21-1; cdr3_aa: CASSKEASGRAGQYF; cdr3_nt: TGTGCCAGCAGCAAAGAGGCTAGCGGGAGGGCGGGGCAGTACTTC
d_call: -; clone_size: -; j_call: TRBJ1-4; v_call: TRBV2; cdr3_aa: CASSETQRGEKLFF; cdr3_nt: TGTGCCAGCAGTGAAACCCAAAGGGGGGAAAAACTGTTTTTT
d_call: TRBD1; clone_size: -; j_call: TRBJ1-4; v_call: TRBV7-9; cdr3_aa: CASSLVAGQGASNEKLFF; cdr3_nt: TGTGCCAGCAGCTTAGTTGCAGGACAGGGGGCTTCTAATGAAAAACTGTTTTTT
d_call: -; clone_size: few; j_call: TRBJ2-7; v_call: TRBV6-6; cdr3_aa: CASSADPRRGYEQYF; cdr3_nt: TGTGCCAGCAGTGCGGACCCCCGGAGGGGCTACGAGCAGTACTTC
d_call: -; clone_size: -; j_call: TRBJ2-1; v_call: TRBV6-5; cdr3_aa: CASRRDSYNEQFF; cdr3_nt: TGTGCCAGCAGACGGGACTCCTACAATGAGCAGTTCTTC
d_call: TRBD2; clone_size: -; j_call: TRBJ2-5; v_call: TRBV7-2; cdr3_aa: CASSWIAGAQETQYF; cdr3_nt: TGTGCCAGCAGCTGGATAGCGGGAGCCCAAGAGACCCAGTACTTC
d_call: TRBD2; clone_size: -; j_call: TRBJ2-1; v_call: TRBV2; cdr3_aa: CASRLLAGDYNEQFF; cdr3_nt: TGTGCCAGCAGATTGCTAGCGGGAGACTACAATGAGCAGTTCTTC
d_call: -; clone_size: -; j_call: TRBJ1-1; v_call: TRBV4-3; cdr3_aa: CASSQDGGVNTEAFF; cdr3_nt: TGCGCCAGCAGCCAAGACGGGGGAGTGAACACTGAAGCTTTCTTT
d_call: -; clone_size: -; j_call: TRBJ2-3; v_call: TRBV7-2; cdr3_aa: CASSLNRPASTDTQYF; cdr3_nt: TGTGCCAGCAGCTTAAACAGGCCTGCTAGCACAGATACGCAGTATTTT
d_call: -; clone_size: -; j_call: TRBJ2-1; v_call: TRBV4-2; cdr3_aa: CASSQERKESTYNEQFF; cdr3_nt: TGTGCCAGCAGCCAAGAAAGGAAGGAATCCACCTACAATGAGCAGTTCTTC
d_call: TRBD2; clone_size: -; j_call: TRBJ2-7; v_call: TRBV7-9; cdr3_aa: CASSLVSWEGGYEQYF; cdr3_nt: TGTGCCAGCAGCTTAGTGTCGTGGGAGGGCGGCTACGAGCAGTACTTC
d_call: -; clone_size: once; j_call: TRBJ2-2; v_call: TRBV28; cdr3_aa: CASSPGQNTGELFF; cdr3_nt: TGTGCCAGCAGTCCGGGACAGAACACCGGGGAGCTGTTTTTT
d_call: TRBD1; clone_size: -; j_call: TRBJ2-3; v_call: TRBV3-1/TRBV3-2; cdr3_aa: CASSQTGTGKEDTQYF; cdr3_nt: TGTGCCAGCAGCCAAACCGGGACAGGGAAGGAAGATACGCAGTATTTT
d_call: -; clone_size: -; j_call: TRBJ2-1; v_call: TRBV7-2; cdr3_aa: CASSLEGQHYNEQFF; cdr3_nt: TGTGCCAGCAGCTTAGAGGGCCAGCACTACAATGAGCAGTTCTTC
d_call: -; clone_size: few; j_call: TRBJ1-1; v_call: TRBV19; cdr3_aa: CASRGEYTEAFF; cdr3_nt: TGTGCCAGTAGGGGGGAGTACACTGAAGCTTTCTTT
d_call: -; clone_size: -; j_call: TRBJ2-7; v_call: TRBV7-2; cdr3_aa: CASSPPGGFYEQYF; cdr3_nt: TGTGCCAGCAGCCCTCCTGGAGGGTTCTACGAGCAGTACTTC